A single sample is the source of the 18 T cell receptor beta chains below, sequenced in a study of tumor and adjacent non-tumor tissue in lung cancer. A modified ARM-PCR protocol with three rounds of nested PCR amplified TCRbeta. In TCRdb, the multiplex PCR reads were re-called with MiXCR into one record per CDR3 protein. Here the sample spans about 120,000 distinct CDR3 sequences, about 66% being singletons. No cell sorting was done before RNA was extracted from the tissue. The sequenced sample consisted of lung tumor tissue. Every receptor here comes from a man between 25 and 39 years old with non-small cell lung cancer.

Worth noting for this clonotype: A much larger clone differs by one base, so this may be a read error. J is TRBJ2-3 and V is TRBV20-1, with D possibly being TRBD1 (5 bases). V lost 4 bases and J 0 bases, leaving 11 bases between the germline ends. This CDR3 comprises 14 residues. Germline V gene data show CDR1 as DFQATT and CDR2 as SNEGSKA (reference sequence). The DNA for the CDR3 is TGCAGTGCTATAGATGCAGGGAGCACAGATACGCAGTATTTT. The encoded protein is CSAIDAGSTDTQYF.

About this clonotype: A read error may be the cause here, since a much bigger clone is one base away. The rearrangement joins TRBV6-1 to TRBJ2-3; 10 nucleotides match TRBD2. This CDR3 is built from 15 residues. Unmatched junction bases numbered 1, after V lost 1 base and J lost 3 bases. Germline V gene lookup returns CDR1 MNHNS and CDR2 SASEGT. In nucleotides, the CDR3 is TGTGCCAGCAGTGAAGTAGCGGGGGGAACAGATACGCAGTATTTT. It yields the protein CASSEVAGGTDTQYF.

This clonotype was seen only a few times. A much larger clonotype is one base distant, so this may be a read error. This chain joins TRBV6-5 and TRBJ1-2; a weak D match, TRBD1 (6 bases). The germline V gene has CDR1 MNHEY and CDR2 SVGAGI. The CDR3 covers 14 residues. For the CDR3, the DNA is TGTACCAGCAGTCAAACAGGGCTCAACTATGGCTACACCTTC. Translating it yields CTSSQTGLNYGYTF.

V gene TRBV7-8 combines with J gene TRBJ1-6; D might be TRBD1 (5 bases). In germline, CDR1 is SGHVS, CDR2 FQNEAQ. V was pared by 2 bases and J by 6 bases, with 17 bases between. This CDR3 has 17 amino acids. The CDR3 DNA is TGTGCCAGCAGCTTAACATTAGGAGGGGACTCTAATTCACCCCTCCACTTT. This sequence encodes CASSLTLGGDSNSPLHF. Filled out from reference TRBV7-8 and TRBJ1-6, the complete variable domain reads GAGVSQSPRYKVAKRGQDVALRCDPISGHVSLFWYQQALGQGPEFLTYFQNEAQLDKSGLPSDRFFAERPEGSVSTLKIQRTQQEDSAVYLCASSLTLGGDSNSPLHFGNGTRLTVT.

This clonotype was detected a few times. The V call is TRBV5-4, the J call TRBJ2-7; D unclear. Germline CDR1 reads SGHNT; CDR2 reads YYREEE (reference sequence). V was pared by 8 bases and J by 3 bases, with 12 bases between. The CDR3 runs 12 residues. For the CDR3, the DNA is TGTGCCAGTGGCTCTACCGGCTACGAGCAGTACTTC. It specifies CASGSTGYEQYF.

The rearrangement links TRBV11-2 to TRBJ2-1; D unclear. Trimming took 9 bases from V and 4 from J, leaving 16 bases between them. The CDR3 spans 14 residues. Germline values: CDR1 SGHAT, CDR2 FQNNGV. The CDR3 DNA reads TGTGCCAGTGGACCGCTGGGTAATTACAATGAGCAGTTCTTC. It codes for CASGPLGNYNEQFF.

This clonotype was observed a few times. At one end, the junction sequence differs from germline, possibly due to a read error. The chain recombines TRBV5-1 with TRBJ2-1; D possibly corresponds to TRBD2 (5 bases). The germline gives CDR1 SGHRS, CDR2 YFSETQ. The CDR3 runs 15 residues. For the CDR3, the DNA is TGCGCCAGCAGGAATCGTGGGAGCTCCTACAATGAGCAATTCTTC. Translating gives CASRNRGSSYNEQFF.

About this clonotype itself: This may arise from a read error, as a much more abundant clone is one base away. CDR3 sequence: CAGSQDRAGNEQFF. The CDR3 DNA reads TGCGCCGGCAGCCAAGATCGGGCCGGGAATGAGCAGTTCTTC. The chain links TRBV4-3 to TRBJ2-1; no definite D call. CDR3 size: 14 residues. From germline, CDR1 is LGHNA and CDR2 YSLEER.

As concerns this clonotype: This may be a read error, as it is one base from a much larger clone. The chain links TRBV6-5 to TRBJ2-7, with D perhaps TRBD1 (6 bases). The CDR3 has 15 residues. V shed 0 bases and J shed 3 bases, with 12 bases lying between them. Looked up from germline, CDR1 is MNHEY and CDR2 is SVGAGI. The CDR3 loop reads CASSYSPGAGYEQYF. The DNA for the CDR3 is TGTGCCAGCAGTTACTCTCCAGGGGCGGGCTACGAGCAGTACTTC.

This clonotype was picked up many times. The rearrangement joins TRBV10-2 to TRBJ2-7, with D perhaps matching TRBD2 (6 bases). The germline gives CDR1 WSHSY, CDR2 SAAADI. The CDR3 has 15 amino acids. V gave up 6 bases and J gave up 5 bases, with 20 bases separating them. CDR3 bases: TGCGCCAGCAGCCTCCCGGGACTCTCGGCCCACGAGCAGTACTTC. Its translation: CASSLPGLSAHEQYF.

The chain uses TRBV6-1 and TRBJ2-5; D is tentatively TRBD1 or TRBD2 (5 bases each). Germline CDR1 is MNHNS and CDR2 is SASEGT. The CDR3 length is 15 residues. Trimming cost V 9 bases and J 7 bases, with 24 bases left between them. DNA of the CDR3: TGTGCCAGTCTTAGAGGAGCTGGGGGTTCGGGGACCCAGTACTTC. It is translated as CASLRGAGGSGTQYF.

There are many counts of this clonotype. The CDR3: CASSRDTWDNEQFF. In nucleotides, the CDR3 is TGTGCCAGCAGCCGGGACACCTGGGACAATGAGCAGTTCTTC. The chain uses TRBV5-4 and TRBJ2-1; TRBD1 might be the D (6 bases). Per germline, CDR1 SGHNT and CDR2 YYREEE (reference sequence). The germline V and J ends were trimmed by 4 bases and 5 bases, with 13 bases remaining between them. The CDR3 covers 14 residues.

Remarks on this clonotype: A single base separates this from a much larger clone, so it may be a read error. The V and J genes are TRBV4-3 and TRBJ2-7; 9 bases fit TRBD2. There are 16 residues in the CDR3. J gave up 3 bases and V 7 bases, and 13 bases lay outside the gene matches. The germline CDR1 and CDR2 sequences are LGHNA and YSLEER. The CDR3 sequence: CASNHGGRGGIYEQYF. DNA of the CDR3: TGCGCCAGCAACCATGGGGGGCGGGGGGGCATCTACGAGCAGTACTTC.

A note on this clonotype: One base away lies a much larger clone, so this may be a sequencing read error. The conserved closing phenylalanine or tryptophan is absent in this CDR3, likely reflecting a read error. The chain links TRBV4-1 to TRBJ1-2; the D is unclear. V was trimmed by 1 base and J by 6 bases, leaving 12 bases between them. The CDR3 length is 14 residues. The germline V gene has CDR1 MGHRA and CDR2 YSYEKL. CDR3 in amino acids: CASSQVVGPDGYTS. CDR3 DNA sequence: TGCGCCAGCAGCCAAGTCGTAGGGCCGGATGGCTACACCTCC.

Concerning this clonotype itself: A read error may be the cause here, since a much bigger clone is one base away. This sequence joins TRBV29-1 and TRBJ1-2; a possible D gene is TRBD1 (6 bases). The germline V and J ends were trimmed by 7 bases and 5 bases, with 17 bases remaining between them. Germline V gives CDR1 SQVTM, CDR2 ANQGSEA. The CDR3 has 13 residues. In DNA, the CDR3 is TGCAGCGCCGGTGTGACAGGAGTTTATGGCTACACCTTC. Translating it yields CSAGVTGVYGYTF. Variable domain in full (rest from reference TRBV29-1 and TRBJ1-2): SAVISQKPSRDICQRGTSLTIQCQVDSQVTMMFWYRQQPGQSLTLIATANQGSEATYESGFVIDKFPISRPNLTFSTLTVSNMSPEDSSIYLCSAGVTGVYGYTFGSGTRLTVV.

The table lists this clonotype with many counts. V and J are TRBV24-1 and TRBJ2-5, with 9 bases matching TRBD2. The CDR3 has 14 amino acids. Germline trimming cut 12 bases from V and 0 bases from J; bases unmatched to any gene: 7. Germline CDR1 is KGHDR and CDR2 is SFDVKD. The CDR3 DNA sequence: TGTGCCGCCGGCGGCGGGAGGGACCAAGAGACCCAGTACTTC. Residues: CAAGGGRDQETQYF.

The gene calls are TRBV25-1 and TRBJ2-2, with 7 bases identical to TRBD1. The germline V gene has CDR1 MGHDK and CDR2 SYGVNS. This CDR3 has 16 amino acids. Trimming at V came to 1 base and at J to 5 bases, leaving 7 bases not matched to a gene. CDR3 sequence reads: CASSESATGRTGELFF. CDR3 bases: TGTGCCAGCAGTGAATCCGCGACAGGGCGGACCGGGGAGCTGTTTTTT.

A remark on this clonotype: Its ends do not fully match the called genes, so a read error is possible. CDR3 sequence (DNA): TGTGCCAGCAGTCTGGAGGAGGGGAAGACCCAATACTTC. Translation: CASSLEEGKTQYF. The chain combines TRBV6-1 with TRBJ2-5, with D perhaps TRBD2 (6 bases). The CDR3 totals 13 residues. CDR1 and CDR2 from the germline V gene are MNHNS and SASEGT.